This T cell receptor (beta chain) comes out of a study of metastatic and nonmetastatic thyroid tumors. About the study: Blood and tumor or nodule tissue repertoires from malignant and benign thyroid patients were compared.

Prior to thyroid surgery, none of the patients had received any treatment. This clone appeared a few times. Antigen: not known. Source study methods: A classifier for distant metastasis in papillary thyroid cancer was constructed using CDR3 differences observed across clinicopathological groups. TCRdb ran MiXCR on the PCR reads. These V and J calls derive from TCRdb rather than the authors' analysis. Of around 7,500 clones in the sample, less than 35% were seen once. Study outcomes and limitations: Within blood and tumor, benign nodules reportedly had significantly lower TCR beta diversity than malignant thyroid tumors did.

The CDR3 covers 14 residues. After removal of 3 bases from V and 8 bases from J, the junction contained 6 bases not matched to a gene. The germline gives CDR1 KGHSH, CDR2 LQKENI. Sequencing used tumor tissue. The TCR sequence derives from a female donor with papillary thyroid cancer or a benign thyroid nodule (not recorded which). Some clones in this sample may be carry-over from other donors' samples. The gene calls are TRBV18 and TRBJ2-1, with 8 bases fitting TRBD2. The CDR3 bases are TGTGCCAGCTCACCGGGGACTAGAAACGATGAGCAGTTCTTC. This translates into CASSPGTRNDEQFF. The entire variable domain, with the rest obtained from reference TRBV18 and TRBJ2-1, is as follows: NAGVMQNPRHLVRRRGQEARLRCSPMKGHSHVYWYRQLPEEGLKFMVYLQKENIIDESGMPKERFSAEFPKEGPSILRIQQVVRGDSAAYFCASSPGTRNDEQFFGPGTRLTVL.